What follows is one T cell receptor beta chain and its context. Its antigen is not known. Measured with immunoSEQ multiplex PCR; TCRdb has only the in-frame clones, and not every one. The sample has about 2.3 million clones, over 85% seen once. This record comes from a study of shared clonotypes between healthy human individuals. Study-level background: Donor composition was two women and a few men, aged 18 to 49. Study-level results: An expected dependence of interdonor clonotype sharing on sequencing depth was noted.

In germline, CDR1 is LNHDA, CDR2 SQIVND (reference sequence). V lost 5 bases, J lost 1 base, and 11 bases lay in between. CDR3 length: 14 residues. The chain links TRBV19 to TRBJ1-1; a weak D match, TRBD1 (6 bases). This clonotype was obtained from a man aged 18-30 years in good health. Some clones in this sample may be carry-over from other donors' samples. Material for sequencing was naive CD4+ T cells from PBMCs. The subset here: CD45RA+ positively selected. CDR3 loop: CASSVRGSNTEAFF. CDR3 sequence (DNA): TGTGCCAGTAGTGTCAGGGGATCGAACACTGAAGCTTTCTTT.